This T cell receptor beta chain originates from a study of blood T cells in healthy people across ages. This clonotype was seen repeatedly, ten times or more. Combining a sample-barcoded 5' primer with a J-beta primer mix, a second PCR ran for roughly 7 to 12 cycles. TCRdb fed the 5' RACE reads into MiXCR, producing one record per CDR3 protein. This table has about 840,000 distinct CDR3 sequences, 29% appearing once. The CDR3 length is 15 residues. Germline V gene data show CDR1 as LNHNV and CDR2 as YYDKDF (reference sequence). The junction had 5 bases not matched to a gene; V was cut back by 3 bases and J by 2 bases. These data also featured in a second study, about T cells of mothers and their children.

The V and J genes are TRBV15 and TRBJ2-7; 9 bases map to TRBD1. The sequence came from a woman aged 40 to 55 in good health. The sample comprised blood. The CDR3 loop reads CATSRTGTGTYEQYF. The CDR3 DNA sequence: TGTGCCACCAGCAGGACCGGGACAGGGACCTACGAGCAGTACTTC.